The source of this TCR beta chain is a study of T cells expressing NK-cell markers. Study-level results: Dominant NKG2C+ clonotypes accounted for about 1.0-8% of CD8+ T cells in about 6 donors. Leadership of the CD3+CD56-NKG2C+ fraction also belonged to these clonotypes in a handful of donors.

The CDR3 length is 13 residues. Germline lookup yields CDR1 SGHRS and CDR2 YFSETQ. Using the 5' RACE reads, TCRdb records one entry per CDR3 protein without DNA. This sample's table reports 300,000 to 450,000 distinct CDR3 sequences. About this clonotype itself: Its antigen is unidentified.

The chain couples TRBV5-1 to TRBJ2-7; TCRdb names TRBD1, which stays unverified in the absence of DNA. The sequencing input was blood T cells: a sorted CD56 or NKG2C T cell subset, CD4+ or CD8+ T cells, or bulk PBMC T cells (not recorded which). The source of this sequence is a man between 18 and 69 years old in good health. The CDR3 spells CASAMGQSYEQYF.